One and the same sample provided the 15 T cell receptor beta chains below, sequenced in a study of PD-1 blockade in mismatch repair-deficient tumors. Data came from immunoSEQ multiplex PCR; TCRdb stores just in-frame clones and leaves some out. This sample has about 130,000 clones; about 90% occur once, and the top ten carry 10% to 15%. The specimen was peripheral blood, collected approximately 73 weeks after starting pembrolizumab. The receptors come from an adult with mismatch repair-deficient cancer.

The rearrangement uses TRBV19 and TRBJ2-7; 10 bases are a match to TRBD2. With V trimmed by 3 bases and J by 3 bases, 5 bases remained unmatched. The germline CDR1 and CDR2 sequences are LNHDA and SQIVND (reference sequence). The CDR3 is 15 amino acids. CDR3 sequence: CASSMRASGSYEQYF. For the CDR3, the DNA is TGTGCCAGTAGTATGAGGGCTAGCGGGAGCTACGAGCAGTACTTC.

This clone was observed once. The rearrangement uses TRBV18 and TRBJ2-7; 8 bases map to TRBD1. Per germline, CDR1 KGHSH and CDR2 LQKENI. The trim removed 2 bases at V and 3 bases at J, leaving 6 bases unmatched. This CDR3 contains 15 residues. For the CDR3, the DNA is TGTGCCAGCTCACCAGCGGACAGGGCAGTCTACGAGCAGTACTTC. Its translation: CASSPADRAVYEQYF.

The rearrangement joins TRBV6-6 to TRBJ2-5, with 12 bases identical to TRBD2. This CDR3 is built from 16 residues. Germline V gives CDR1 MNHNY, CDR2 SVGAGI (reference sequence). Trimming removed 4 bases from V and 1 base from J; junction bases left unmatched: 4. In nucleotides, the CDR3 is TGTGCCAGCAGTTTGACTAGCGGGAGAGCCCAAGAGACCCAGTACTTC. The encoded protein is CASSLTSGRAQETQYF.

The genes are TRBV7-9 and TRBJ1-3, with D perhaps matching TRBD1 (6 bases). The V end lost 1 base, the J end lost 5 bases, and 9 bases lay between the germline ends. Germline CDR1 SEHNR, CDR2 FQNEAQ (reference sequence). This CDR3 is 14 amino acids long. The CDR3 is CASSLGGGRNTIYF. The CDR3 bases are TGTGCCAGCAGCTTAGGAGGGGGGCGAAACACCATATATTTT.

V is TRBV6-5 and J is TRBJ2-7; D unclear. Germline CDR1 reads MNHEY; CDR2 reads SVGAGI. V was cut by 0 bases and J by 5 bases, with 2 bases left in between. The CDR3 runs to 11 residues. The CDR3 region is CASSYSHEQYF. In DNA, the CDR3 is TGTGCCAGCAGTTACTCGCACGAGCAGTACTTC.

The genes are TRBV7-9 and TRBJ2-3; 9 bases match TRBD2. The CDR3 covers 17 residues. Germline V gene sequence: CDR1 SEHNR, CDR2 FQNEAQ (reference sequence). The V gene end was trimmed by 3 bases and the J gene end by 2 bases; junction bases not matched to a gene: 9. CDR3 region: CASSFQRTSAITDTQYF. In DNA form, the CDR3 reads TGTGCCAGCAGCTTCCAAAGGACTAGCGCCATCACAGATACGCAGTATTTT.

J is TRBJ2-7 and V is TRBV19; D gene ambiguous. Germline V gene data show CDR1 as LNHDA and CDR2 as SQIVND (reference sequence). The CDR3 consists of 14 residues. V was cut by 5 bases and J by 3 bases, with 14 bases left in between. The CDR3 sequence: CASSERTRGYEQYF. CDR3 coding DNA: TGTGCCAGTAGTGAACGGACCCGAGGCTACGAGCAGTACTTC. The full variable domain, rest sourced from reference TRBV19 and TRBJ2-7, is DGGITQSPKYLFRKEGQNVTLSCEQNLNHDAMYWYRQDPGQGLRLIYYSQIVNDFQKGDIAEGYSVSREKKESFPLTVTSAQKNPTAFYLCASSERTRGYEQYFGPGTRLTVT.

The chain carries TRBV5-5 and TRBJ2-7; the D call may be TRBD1 or TRBD2 (6 bases each). The CDR3 spans 17 residues. Germline V gives CDR1 SGHKS, CDR2 YYEKEE (reference sequence). Trimming left V 1 base short and J 3 bases short, with 20 bases between. In DNA form, the CDR3 reads TGTGCCAGCAGCTTGATTATAGTGGGGGGCGCTATCTACGAGCAGTACTTC. Translating gives CASSLIIVGGAIYEQYF. Complete variable domain (other parts from reference TRBV5-5 and TRBJ2-7): DAGVTQSPTHLIKTRGQQVTLRCSPISGHKSVSWYQQVLGQGPQFIFQYYEKEERGRGNFPDRFSARQFPNYSSELNVNALLLGDSALYLCASSLIIVGGAIYEQYFGPGTRLTVT.

The chain is built from TRBV5-5 and TRBJ2-7; D is uncertain. The CDR3 runs to 15 residues. Trimming removed 0 bases at V and 2 bases at J, with 12 bases between. From germline, CDR1 is SGHKS and CDR2 YYEKEE (reference sequence). The CDR3 sequence is CASSLAPLGTYEQYF. The CDR3 DNA follows: TGTGCCAGCAGCTTGGCTCCCCTGGGGACCTACGAGCAGTACTTC. Drawing the rest from reference TRBV5-5 and TRBJ2-7, the complete variable domain is DAGVTQSPTHLIKTRGQQVTLRCSPISGHKSVSWYQQVLGQGPQFIFQYYEKEERGRGNFPDRFSARQFPNYSSELNVNALLLGDSALYLCASSLAPLGTYEQYFGPGTRLTVT.

The chain combines TRBV19 with TRBJ2-1; the D is unclear. Trimming took 7 bases from V and 10 from J, leaving 17 bases between them. The CDR3 length is 13 residues. CDR1 is LNHDA and CDR2 is SQIVND in the germline V gene (reference sequence). CDR3 coding DNA: TGTGCCAGTACCTTTACCCACCCGAGGGAGCAGTTCTTC. The encoded protein is CASTFTHPREQFF.

The chain recombines TRBV11-2 with TRBJ2-2; 11 nucleotides line up with TRBD2. The CDR3 is 17 residues long. With 5 bases clipped from V and 6 bases from J, the junction kept 11 bases outside the gene matches. Germline CDR1 reads SGHAT; CDR2 reads FQNNGV. CDR3 region: CASSVPTSGSRSGELFF. The CDR3 DNA reads as TGTGCCAGCAGCGTGCCCACTAGCGGGAGTAGGTCCGGGGAGCTGTTTTTT. The complete variable domain, with remaining parts taken from reference TRBV11-2 and TRBJ2-2, reads EAGVAQSPRYKIIEKRQSVAFWCNPISGHATLYWYQQILGQGPKLLIQFQNNGVVDDSQLPKDRFSAERLKGVDSTLKIQPAKLEDSAVYLCASSVPTSGSRSGELFFGEGSRLTVL.

V usage is TRBV15 and J usage is TRBJ2-3, with D hard to call. Germline V gene data show CDR1 as LNHNV and CDR2 as YYDKDF (reference sequence). Trimming removed 5 bases from V and 2 bases from J, with 8 bases in between. This CDR3 is built from 13 residues. Written as DNA, the CDR3 is TGTGCCACCAGCTCTGACCACACAGATACGCAGTATTTT. This sequence encodes CATSSDHTDTQYF. Using reference TRBV15 and TRBJ2-3 for the parts outside the CDR3, the full variable domain is DAMVIQNPRYQVTQFGKPVTLSCSQTLNHNVMYWYQQKSSQAPKLLFHYYDKDFNNEADTPDNFQSRRPNTSFCFLDIRSPGLGDTAMYLCATSSDHTDTQYFGPGTRLTVL.

The J gene is TRBJ1-4, the V gene TRBV30; a possible D gene is TRBD1 (5 bases). The CDR3 is 15 residues long. V shed 1 base and J shed 7 bases, with 16 bases lying between them. Germline CDR1 is GTSNPN and CDR2 is SVGIG (reference sequence). CDR3 coding DNA: TGTGCCTGGAGTGCCTGGGACTTAGGTGGTGAAAAACTGTTTTTT. Translated, it gives CAWSAWDLGGEKLFF.

The chain combines TRBV5-1 with TRBJ2-2, with TRBD2 matching over 7 bases. The ends lost 4 bases at V and 4 bases at J; junction bases unmatched: 4. Germline CDR1 and CDR2: SGHRS and YFSETQ. CDR3 length: 14 amino acids. The CDR3 sequence is CASSASGATGELFF. CDR3 sequence (DNA): TGCGCCAGCAGCGCAAGCGGGGCCACCGGGGAGCTGTTTTTT.

The genes are TRBV27 and TRBJ2-2; D ambiguous. This CDR3 has 13 amino acids. Deletions cut 5 bases from V and 6 bases from J, with 10 bases between. Germline loops: CDR1 MNHEY, CDR2 SMNVEV (reference sequence). The CDR3 loop is CASSPYLAGELFF. CDR3 bases: TGTGCCAGCAGTCCTTACCTTGCCGGGGAGCTGTTTTTT.